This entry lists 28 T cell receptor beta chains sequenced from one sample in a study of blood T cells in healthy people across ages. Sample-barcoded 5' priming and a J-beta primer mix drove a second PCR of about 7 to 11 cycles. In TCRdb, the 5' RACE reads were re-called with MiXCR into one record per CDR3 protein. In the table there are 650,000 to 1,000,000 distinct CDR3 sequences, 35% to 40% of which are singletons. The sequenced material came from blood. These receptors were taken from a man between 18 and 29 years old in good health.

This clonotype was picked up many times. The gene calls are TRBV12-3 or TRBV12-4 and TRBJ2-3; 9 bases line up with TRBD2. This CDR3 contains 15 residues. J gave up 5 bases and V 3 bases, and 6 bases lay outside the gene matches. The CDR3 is CASSFSRGGGDTQYF. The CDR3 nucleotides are TGTGCCAGCAGTTTCTCGCGGGGGGGCGGAGATACGCAGTATTTT.

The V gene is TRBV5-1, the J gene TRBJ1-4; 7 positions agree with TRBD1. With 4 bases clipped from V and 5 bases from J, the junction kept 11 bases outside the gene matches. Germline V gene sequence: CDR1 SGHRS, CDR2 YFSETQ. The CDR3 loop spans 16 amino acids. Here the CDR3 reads CASSLNPGQPNEKLFF. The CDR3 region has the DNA TGCGCCAGCAGCCTGAACCCGGGACAGCCCAATGAAAAACTGTTTTTT.

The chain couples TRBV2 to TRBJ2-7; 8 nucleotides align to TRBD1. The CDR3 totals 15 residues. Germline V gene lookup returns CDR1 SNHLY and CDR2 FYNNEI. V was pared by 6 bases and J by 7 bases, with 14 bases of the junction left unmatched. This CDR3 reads CASSRTGSSYNEQYF. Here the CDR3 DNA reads TGTGCCAGCAGCCGGACAGGGAGTAGCTACAATGAGCAGTACTTC.

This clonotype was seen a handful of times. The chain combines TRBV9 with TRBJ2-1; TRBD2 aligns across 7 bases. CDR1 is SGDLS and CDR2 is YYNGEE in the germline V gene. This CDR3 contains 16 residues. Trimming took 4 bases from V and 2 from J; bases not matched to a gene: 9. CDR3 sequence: CASSINAAGAYNEQFF. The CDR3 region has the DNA TGTGCCAGCAGCATTAACGCGGCGGGGGCCTACAATGAGCAGTTCTTC.

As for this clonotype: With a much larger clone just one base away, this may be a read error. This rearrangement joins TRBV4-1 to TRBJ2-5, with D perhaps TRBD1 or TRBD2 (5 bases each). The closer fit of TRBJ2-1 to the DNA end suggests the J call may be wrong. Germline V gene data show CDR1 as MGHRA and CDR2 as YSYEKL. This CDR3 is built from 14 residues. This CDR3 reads CASSQSGTKETQFF. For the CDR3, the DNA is TGCGCCAGCAGCCAAAGTGGGACCAAAGAGACCCAGTTCTTC.

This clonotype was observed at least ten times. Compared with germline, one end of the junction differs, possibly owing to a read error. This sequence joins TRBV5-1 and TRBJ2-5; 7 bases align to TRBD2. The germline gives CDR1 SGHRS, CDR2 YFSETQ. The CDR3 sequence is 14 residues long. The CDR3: CASSLGSGGETQYF. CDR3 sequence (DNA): TGTGCCAGCAGCTTGGGGTCGGGAGGAGAGACCCAGTACTTC.

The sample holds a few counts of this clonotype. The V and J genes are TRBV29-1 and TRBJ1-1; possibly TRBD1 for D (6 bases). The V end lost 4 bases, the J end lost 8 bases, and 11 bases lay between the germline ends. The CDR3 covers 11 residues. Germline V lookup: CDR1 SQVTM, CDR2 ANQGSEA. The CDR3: CSVGDTGEAFF. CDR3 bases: TGCAGCGTTGGGGACACAGGGGAAGCTTTCTTT.

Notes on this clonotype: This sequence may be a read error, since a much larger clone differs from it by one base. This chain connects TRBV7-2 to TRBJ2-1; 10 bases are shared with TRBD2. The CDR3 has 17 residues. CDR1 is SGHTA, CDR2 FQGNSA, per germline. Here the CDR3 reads CASSQTSGTASYNGQFF. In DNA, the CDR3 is TGTGCCAGCAGCCAAACTAGCGGGACAGCCTCCTACAATGGGCAGTTCTTC.

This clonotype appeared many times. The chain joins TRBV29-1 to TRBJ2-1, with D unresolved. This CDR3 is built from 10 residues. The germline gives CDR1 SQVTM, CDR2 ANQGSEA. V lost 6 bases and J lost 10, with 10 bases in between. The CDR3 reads CSVRLAEQFF. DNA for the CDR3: TGCAGCGTCAGACTTGCCGAGCAGTTCTTC.

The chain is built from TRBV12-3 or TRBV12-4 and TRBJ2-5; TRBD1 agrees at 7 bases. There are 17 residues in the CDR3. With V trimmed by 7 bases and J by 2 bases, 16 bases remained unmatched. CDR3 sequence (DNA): TGTGCCAGCACCCCAGCTAGGGGGCAGGGGTGGCAAGAGACCCAGTACTTC. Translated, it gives CASTPARGQGWQETQYF.

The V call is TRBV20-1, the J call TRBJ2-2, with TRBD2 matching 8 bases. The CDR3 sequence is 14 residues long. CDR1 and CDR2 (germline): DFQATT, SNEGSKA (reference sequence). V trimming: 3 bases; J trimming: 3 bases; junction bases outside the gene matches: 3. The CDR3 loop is CSASGGADTGELFF. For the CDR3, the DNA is TGCAGTGCTAGCGGGGGGGCGGACACCGGGGAGCTGTTTTTT.

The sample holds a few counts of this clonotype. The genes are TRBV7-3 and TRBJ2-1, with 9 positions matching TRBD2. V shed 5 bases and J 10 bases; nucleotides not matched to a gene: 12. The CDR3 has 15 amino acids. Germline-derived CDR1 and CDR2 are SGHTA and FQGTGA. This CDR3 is CASSQHGGGALEQFF. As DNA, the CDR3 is TGTGCCAGCAGCCAGCACGGCGGGGGGGCTTTGGAGCAGTTCTTC.

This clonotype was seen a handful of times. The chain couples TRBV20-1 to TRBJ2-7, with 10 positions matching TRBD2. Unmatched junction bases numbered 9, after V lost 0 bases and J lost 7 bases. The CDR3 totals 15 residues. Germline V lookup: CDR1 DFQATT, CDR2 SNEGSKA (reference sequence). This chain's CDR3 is CSAREGTSDYNEQYF. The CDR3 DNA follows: TGCAGTGCTAGAGAGGGGACTAGCGACTACAATGAGCAGTACTTC.

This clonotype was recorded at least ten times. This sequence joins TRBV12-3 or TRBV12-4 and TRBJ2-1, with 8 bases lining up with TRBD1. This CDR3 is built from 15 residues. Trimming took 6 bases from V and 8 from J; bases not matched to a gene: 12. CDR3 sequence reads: CASSAGQDVPDEQFF. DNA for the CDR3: TGTGCCAGCAGCGCGGGACAGGATGTCCCCGATGAGCAGTTCTTC.

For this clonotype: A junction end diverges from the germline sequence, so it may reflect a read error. The CDR3 nucleotides are TGTGCCAGCAGCCAGGGGACAGGGAACACCGGGGAGCTGTTTTTT. Protein sequence: CASSQGTGNTGELFF. This chain joins TRBV5-1 and TRBJ2-2, with 8 positions matching TRBD1. Germline V CDR1 and CDR2: SGHRS, YFSETQ. The CDR3 contains 15 residues.

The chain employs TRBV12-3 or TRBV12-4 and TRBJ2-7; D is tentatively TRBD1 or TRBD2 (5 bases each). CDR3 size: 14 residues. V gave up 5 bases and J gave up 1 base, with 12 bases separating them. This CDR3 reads CASSIRDESYEQYF. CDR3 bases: TGTGCCAGCAGTATTCGGGACGAGTCCTACGAGCAGTACTTC.

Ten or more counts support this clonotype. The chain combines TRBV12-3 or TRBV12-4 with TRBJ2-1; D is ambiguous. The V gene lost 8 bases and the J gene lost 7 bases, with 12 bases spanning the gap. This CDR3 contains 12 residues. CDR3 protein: CASSLGLNEQFF. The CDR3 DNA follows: TGTGCCAGCTCCCTGGGCCTTAATGAGCAGTTCTTC.

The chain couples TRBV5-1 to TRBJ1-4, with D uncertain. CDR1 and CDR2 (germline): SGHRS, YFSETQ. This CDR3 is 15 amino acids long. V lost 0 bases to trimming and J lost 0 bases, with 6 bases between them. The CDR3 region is CASSLAGPTNEKLFF. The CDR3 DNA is TGCGCCAGCAGCTTGGCAGGCCCAACTAATGAAAAACTGTTTTTT.

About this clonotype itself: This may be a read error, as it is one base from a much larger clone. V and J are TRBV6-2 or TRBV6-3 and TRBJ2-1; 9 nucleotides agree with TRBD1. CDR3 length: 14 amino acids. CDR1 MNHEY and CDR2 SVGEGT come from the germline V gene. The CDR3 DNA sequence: TGTACCAGCAGCTTTGGGACAGGGTACAATGAGCAGTTCTTC. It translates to CTSSFGTGYNEQFF.

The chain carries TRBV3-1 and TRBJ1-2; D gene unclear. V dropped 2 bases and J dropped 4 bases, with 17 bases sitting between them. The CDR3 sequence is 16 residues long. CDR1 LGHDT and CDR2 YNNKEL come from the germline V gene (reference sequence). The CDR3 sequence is CASSQSYGFAGYGYTF. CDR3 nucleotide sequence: TGTGCCAGCAGCCAAAGTTATGGTTTTGCGGGCTATGGCTACACCTTC.

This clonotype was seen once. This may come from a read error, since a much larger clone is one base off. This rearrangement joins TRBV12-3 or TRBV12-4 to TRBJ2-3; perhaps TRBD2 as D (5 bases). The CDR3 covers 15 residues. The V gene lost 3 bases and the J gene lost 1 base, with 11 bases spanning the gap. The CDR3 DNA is TGTGCCAGCAGTTTTGTTCGGCGGGGCACAGATACGCAGTATTTT. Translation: CASSFVRRGTDTQYF.

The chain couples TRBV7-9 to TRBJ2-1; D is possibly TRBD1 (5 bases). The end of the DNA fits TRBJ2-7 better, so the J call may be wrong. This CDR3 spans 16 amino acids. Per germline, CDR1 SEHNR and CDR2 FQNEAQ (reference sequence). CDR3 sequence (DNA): TGTGCCAGCAGCTTAGTTGGGTATCCGGTGGACAATGAGCAGTACTTC. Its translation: CASSLVGYPVDNEQYF.

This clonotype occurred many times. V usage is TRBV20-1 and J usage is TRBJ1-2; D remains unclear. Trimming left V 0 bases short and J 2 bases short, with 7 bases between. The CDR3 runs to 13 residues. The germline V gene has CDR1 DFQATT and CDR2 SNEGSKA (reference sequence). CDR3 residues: CSARDSRNYGYTF. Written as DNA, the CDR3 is TGCAGTGCTAGAGATTCCCGCAACTATGGCTACACCTTC.

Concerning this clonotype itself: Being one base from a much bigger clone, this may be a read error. CDR3 sequence: CASRRTGDAGNEQYF. CDR3 in DNA: TGTGCCAGCAGGCGGACAGGGGATGCAGGCAATGAGCAGTACTTC. The chain links TRBV12-3 or TRBV12-4 to TRBJ2-5; 9 nucleotides agree with TRBD1. The CDR3 spans 15 residues. The trim removed 6 bases at V and 11 bases at J, leaving 16 bases unmatched.

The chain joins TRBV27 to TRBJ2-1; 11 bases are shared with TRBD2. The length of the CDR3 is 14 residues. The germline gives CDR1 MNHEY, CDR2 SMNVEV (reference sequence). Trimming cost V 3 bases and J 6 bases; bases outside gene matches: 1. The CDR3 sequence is CASSFSGRVNEQFF. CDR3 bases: TGTGCCAGCAGTTTTAGCGGGAGGGTCAATGAGCAGTTCTTC.

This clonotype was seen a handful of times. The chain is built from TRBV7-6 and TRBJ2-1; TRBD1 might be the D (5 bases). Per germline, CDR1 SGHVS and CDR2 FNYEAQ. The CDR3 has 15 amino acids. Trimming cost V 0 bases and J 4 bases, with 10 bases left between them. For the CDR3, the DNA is TGTGCCAGCAGCTTAGCGCGACAGCTTTACAATGAGCAGTTCTTC. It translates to CASSLARQLYNEQFF.

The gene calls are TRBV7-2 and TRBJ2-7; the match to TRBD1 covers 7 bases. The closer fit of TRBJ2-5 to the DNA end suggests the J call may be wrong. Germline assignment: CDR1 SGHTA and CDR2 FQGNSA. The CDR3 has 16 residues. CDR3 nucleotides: TGTGCCAGCAGCTTGAACCCAACAGGGGATGGGGAGACCCAGTACTTC. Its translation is CASSLNPTGDGETQYF.

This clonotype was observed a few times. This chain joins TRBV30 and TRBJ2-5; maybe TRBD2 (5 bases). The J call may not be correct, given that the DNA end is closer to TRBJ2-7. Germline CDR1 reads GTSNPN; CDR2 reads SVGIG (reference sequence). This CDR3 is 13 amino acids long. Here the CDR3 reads CAWSVRLAGEQYF. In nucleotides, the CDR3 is TGTGCCTGGAGTGTTAGGCTAGCAGGCGAGCAGTACTTC.